A single sample is the source of the 16 T cell receptor beta chains below, sequenced in a study of blood T cell repertoires in COVID-19. Clones were sequenced by immunoSEQ multiplex PCR, and TCRdb holds only the in-frame ones, with some missing. The table shows about 140,000 clones, with 85% to 90% occurring only once. Sequencing was carried out using peripheral blood. The source of these receptors is a human donor in a cohort sampled during active COVID-19.

This clone was seen once. CDR3 protein: CASSPPVGGTSGVQATQYF. The CDR3 DNA sequence: TGTGCCAGCTCACCACCCGTAGGCGGGACTAGCGGGGTCCAAGCTACGCAGTATTTT. V is TRBV18 and J is TRBJ2-3; 13 nucleotides match TRBD2. The germline gives CDR1 KGHSH, CDR2 LQKENI. The CDR3 is made up of 19 amino acids. V was pared by 0 bases and J by 8 bases, with 14 bases of the junction left unmatched. The whole variable domain, filled in from reference TRBV18 and TRBJ2-3, reads NAGVMQNPRHLVRRRGQEARLRCSPMKGHSHVYWYRQLPEEGLKFMVYLQKENIIDESGMPKERFSAEFPKEGPSILRIQQVVRGDSAAYFCASSPPVGGTSGVQATQYFGPGTRLTVL.

The chain uses TRBV6-6 and TRBJ2-5, with no clear D. Germline loops: CDR1 MNHNY, CDR2 SVGAGI (reference sequence). The CDR3 contains 13 residues. The V end lost 6 bases, the J end lost 0 bases, and 8 bases lay between the germline ends. Here the CDR3 reads CASRDWNQETQYF. The CDR3 DNA reads TGTGCCAGCAGAGACTGGAACCAAGAGACCCAGTACTTC.

Concerning this clone: The same CDR3 also results from other DNA sequences found in this sample. The gene calls are TRBV19 and TRBJ1-6; the match to TRBD1 covers 8 bases. The CDR3 sequence is 14 residues long. Germline V CDR1 and CDR2: LNHDA, SQIVND (reference sequence). After removal of 6 bases from V and 9 bases from J, the junction contained 7 bases not matched to a gene. This chain's CDR3 is CASREQGAGSPLHF. The CDR3 DNA reads TGTGCCAGTAGGGAGCAGGGGGCCGGTTCACCCCTCCACTTT. Complete variable domain (other parts from reference TRBV19 and TRBJ1-6): DGGITQSPKYLFRKEGQNVTLSCEQNLNHDAMYWYRQDPGQGLRLIYYSQIVNDFQKGDIAEGYSVSREKKESFPLTVTSAQKNPTAFYLCASREQGAGSPLHFGNGTRLTVT.

The chain is built from TRBV19 and TRBJ2-1; TRBD2 agrees at 14 bases. The germline gives CDR1 LNHDA, CDR2 SQIVND (reference sequence). The CDR3 loop spans 18 amino acids. Trimming at V came to 4 bases and at J to 1 base, leaving 6 bases not matched to a gene. The CDR3 is CASSRGLAGEWSYNEQFF. The CDR3 nucleotides read TGTGCCAGTAGTAGGGGACTAGCGGGAGAGTGGTCCTACAATGAGCAGTTCTTC.

A single count supports this clone. The chain joins TRBV2 to TRBJ2-3, with a tentative D call TRBD2 (5 bases). Germline CDR1 is SNHLY and CDR2 is FYNNEI. V lost 6 bases to trimming and J lost 4 bases, with 11 bases between them. This CDR3 contains 13 residues. The DNA for the CDR3 is TGTGCCAGCAGCCGGGATGGCCCAGATACGCAGTATTTT. Protein product: CASSRDGPDTQYF.

The chain carries TRBV30 and TRBJ1-2; D possibly corresponds to TRBD1 (5 bases). The CDR3 consists of 12 residues. CDR1 GTSNPN and CDR2 SVGIG come from the germline V gene (reference sequence). With 8 bases removed from V and 7 bases from J, the gap between germline ends came to 17 bases. CDR3 region: CALVGRASGYTF. DNA for the CDR3: TGTGCCCTAGTCGGCAGGGCCTCTGGCTACACCTTC.

The chain employs TRBV9 and TRBJ2-5, with 8 positions matching TRBD1. The CDR3 runs 15 residues. The germline gives CDR1 SGDLS, CDR2 YYNGEE. V gave up 0 bases and J gave up 5 bases; unmatched junction bases: 6. The CDR3 DNA is TGTGCCAGCAGCGTAGGGGCAGGGGGCAAGGAGACCCAGTACTTC. Protein sequence: CASSVGAGGKETQYF.

This chain connects TRBV24-1 to TRBJ2-7, with 8 bases identical to TRBD1. The CDR3 sequence is 13 residues long. CDR1 and CDR2 from the germline V gene are KGHDR and SFDVKD. Losses at the gene ends were 6 bases for V and 5 bases for J; bases not matched to a gene: 5. The CDR3 DNA is TGTGCCACCAGTCAGGGGGCTGGGAACGAGCAGTACTTC. Protein product: CATSQGAGNEQYF.

The V call is TRBV5-6, the J call TRBJ2-1, with D tentatively TRBD1 (6 bases). V lost 3 bases to trimming and J lost 6 bases, with 16 bases between them. Germline V lookup: CDR1 SGHDT, CDR2 YYEEEE. CDR3 length: 15 residues. CDR3 coding DNA: TGTGCCAGCAGCTGGGGGCCTAAGAGACGCAATGAGCAGTTCTTC. It translates to CASSWGPKRRNEQFF.

In nucleotides, the CDR3 is TGCGCCAGCACGTCAGGGGAAAATTCACCCCTCCACTTT. It specifies CASTSGENSPLHF. This chain connects TRBV5-1 to TRBJ1-6, with D possibly matching TRBD1 (6 bases). V lost 6 bases and J lost 7, with 11 bases in between. Germline V lookup: CDR1 SGHRS, CDR2 YFSETQ. The CDR3 runs 13 residues.

The V and J genes are TRBV14 and TRBJ2-1, with D possibly TRBD2 on 6 matching bases. The length of the CDR3 is 15 residues. Germline V gene lookup returns CDR1 SGHDN and CDR2 FVKESK. V lost 0 bases to trimming and J lost 10 bases, with 16 bases between them. This CDR3 is CASSQEWRTSGEQFF. The CDR3 nucleotides read TGTGCCAGCAGCCAAGAGTGGCGGACCAGCGGGGAGCAGTTCTTC.

In its sample, this clone was seen a few times. This chain joins TRBV4-1 and TRBJ2-7; the match to TRBD1 covers 10 bases. V lost 0 bases and J lost 7; bases outside the gene matches: 6. CDR1 and CDR2 (germline): MGHRA, YSYEKL. This CDR3 has 15 residues. The CDR3 here is CASSQDGGQGREQYF. CDR3 sequence (DNA): TGCGCCAGCAGCCAAGATGGGGGACAGGGGAGAGAGCAGTACTTC.

CDR3 sequence (DNA): TGTGCTAGTGGTTTGGGACTAGCGGGGGGAACAGATACGCAGTATTTT. It codes for CASGLGLAGGTDTQYF. The chain employs TRBV12-5 and TRBJ2-3, with 13 bases matching TRBD2. CDR3 length: 16 residues. Germline V lookup: CDR1 LGHNT, CDR2 FRNRAP. V lost 1 base to trimming and J lost 3 bases; unmatched junction nucleotides: 1.

The V gene is TRBV7-2, the J gene TRBJ2-5; TRBD2 matches at 7 bases. The J segment lost 5 bases and the V segment lost 2 bases, leaving 14 bases of the junction unmatched. Per the germline V gene, CDR1 is SGHTA and CDR2 is FQGNSA. This CDR3 has 17 residues. The CDR3 DNA sequence: TGTGCCAGCAGCTTATGGGACTACCCCTCGGGTCGGGAGACCCAGTACTTC. Translating gives CASSLWDYPSGRETQYF.

V usage is TRBV19 and J usage is TRBJ1-6, with 7 bases matching TRBD1. Germline trimming cut 5 bases from V and 11 bases from J; bases unmatched to any gene: 12. Germline CDR1 reads LNHDA; CDR2 reads SQIVND (reference sequence). The CDR3 loop spans 15 amino acids. The CDR3 DNA is TGTGCCAGTAGTGTAGGGACAGCCAGCGGGACACCCCTCCACTTT. It codes for CASSVGTASGTPLHF.

The V call is TRBV4-1, the J call TRBJ2-7, with 8 bases identical to TRBD1. Germline CDR1 reads MGHRA; CDR2 reads YSYEKL. V lost 4 bases, J lost 2 bases, and 7 bases stayed unmatched. The length of the CDR3 is 15 residues. The CDR3, as DNA: TGCGCCAGCAGCCTCCTGGGGACAGGAGCCTACGAGCAGTACTTC. The encoded protein is CASSLLGTGAYEQYF.